This is a list of T cell receptor beta chains from one sample in a study of cytomegalovirus exposure and HLA in healthy donors. Using immunoSEQ multiplex PCR, the repertoire was profiled, and TCRdb retains in-frame clones only, with some absent. Of roughly 70,000 clones in the sample, around three quarters were seen once. Sequenced sample: PBMCs. These receptors all come from a man aged 50 or older in good health and CMV-seronegative. CDR3s include the opening cysteine and the closing phenylalanine or tryptophan. A D gene is named only where the DNA matches it firmly. Part of the rows lack a size; the others show once, few, many or a class for expanded clones.

length	size	D	V	J	CDR3	DNA
13	.	TRBD1	TRBV7-7	TRBJ2-7	CASSPDRGEEKYF	TGTGCTAGCAGCCCGGACAGGGGTGAGGAGAAGTACTTC
14	.	.	TRBV18	TRBJ2-7	CASSPILASIEQYF	TGTGCCAGCTCACCTATCCTAGCTTCGATCGAGCAGTACTTC
17	.	TRBD2	TRBV11-2	TRBJ2-1	CASSARLAGGPYNEQFF	TGTGCCAGCAGCGCTCGACTAGCGGGAGGCCCCTACAATGAGCAGTTCTTC
14	.	TRBD1	TRBV14	TRBJ1-2	CASSAGTGVFGYTF	TGTGCCAGCAGCGCCGGGACAGGGGTTTTTGGCTACACCTTC
14	.	.	TRBV2	TRBJ2-3	CASSLSTLTDTQYF	TGTGCCAGCAGCCTTTCGACACTCACAGATACGCAGTATTTT
15	.	.	TRBV5-6	TRBJ1-1	CASSFYRVMNTEAFF	TGTGCCAGCAGCTTTTACAGGGTAATGAACACTGAAGCTTTCTTT
13	.	TRBD1	TRBV5-5	TRBJ1-2	CASSLRTGDGYTF	TGTGCCAGCAGCCTCCGGACAGGGGATGGCTACACCTTC
12	.	.	TRBV25-1	TRBJ2-7	CASSERGNEQYF	TGTGCCAGCAGTGAAAGGGGTAACGAGCAGTACTTC
18	.	TRBD2	TRBV19	TRBJ2-2	CASSSGLAARANTGELFF	TGTGCCAGTAGTTCGGGACTAGCGGCCCGTGCGAACACCGGGGAGCTGTTTTTT
15	few	.	TRBV4-3	TRBJ2-1	CASSQEGIRTNEQFF	TGCGCCAGCAGCCAAGAGGGCATCCGAACGAATGAGCAGTTCTTC
14	.	.	TRBV2	TRBJ2-2	CASSETENTGELFF	TGTGCCAGCAGTGAGACTGAGAACACCGGGGAGCTGTTTTTT
21	once	TRBD2	TRBV7-6	TRBJ2-7	CASSLVVKGSGRLGGALEQYF	TGTGCCAGCAGCTTAGTGGTTAAAGGCTCCGGTCGGCTCGGGGGGGCCCTGGAGCAGTACTTC
14	.	TRBD1	TRBV19	TRBJ1-1	CASMGTGRNTEAFF	TGTGCCAGTATGGGGACAGGGAGGAACACTGAAGCTTTCTTT
15	.	TRBD1	TRBV5-8	TRBJ2-1	CASSLGQGDLWEQFF	TGTGCCAGCAGCTTGGGGCAGGGGGACCTCTGGGAGCAGTTCTTC
15	.	.	TRBV6-1	TRBJ1-2	CASSNPGQKGNGYTF	TGTGCCAGCAGTAATCCAGGACAGAAGGGTAATGGCTACACCTTC
17	.	.	TRBV6-1	TRBJ1-1	CASSEIARLDLNTEAFF	TGTGCCAGCAGTGAAATCGCTCGGTTGGACTTGAACACTGAAGCTTTCTTT
14	few	TRBD1	TRBV6-1	TRBJ1-2	CASSEYRGTDGYTF	TGTGCCAGCAGTGAGTACAGGGGGACGGATGGCTACACCTTC
14	.	TRBD1	TRBV27	TRBJ1-2	CASTVAGGNYGYTF	TGTGCCAGCACGGTAGCAGGGGGTAACTATGGCTACACCTTC
14	.	.	TRBV27	TRBJ1-3	CASSPGSVGNTIYF	TGTGCCAGCAGTCCCGGGAGTGTGGGAAACACCATATATTTT
11	.	.	TRBV6-5	TRBJ2-7	CASSRGYEQYF	TGTGCCAGCTCTCGGGGTTACGAGCAGTACTTC
15	.	TRBD2	TRBV5-1	TRBJ2-3	CASSLGASGPVTQYF	TGCGCCAGCAGCTTGGGGGCTAGCGGGCCGGTTACGCAGTATTTT
16	.	.	TRBV4-3	TRBJ2-5	CASSQDSEGTQSSQYF	TGCGCCAGCAGCCAAGATAGTGAGGGGACACAAAGTTCCCAGTACTTC
18	.	TRBD2	TRBV9	TRBJ2-1	CASSVESRLRLAGDEQFF	TGTGCCAGCAGCGTAGAATCAAGGTTGAGACTAGCGGGGGATGAGCAGTTCTTC
18	few	TRBD2	TRBV27	TRBJ2-2	CASSLLTSGSISTGELFF	TGTGCCAGCAGTCTTCTGACTAGCGGGAGCATTAGCACCGGGGAGCTGTTTTTT
14	.	.	TRBV13	TRBJ2-1	CASSWGYSYNEQFF	TGTGCCAGCAGCTGGGGCTACAGCTACAATGAGCAGTTCTTC
14	.	.	TRBV7-6	TRBJ2-1	CASTEGVLYNEQFF	TGTGCCAGCACTGAGGGGGTTTTATACAATGAGCAGTTCTTC
15	.	TRBD1	TRBV10-3	TRBJ2-2	CAIGDRGGRTGELFF	TGTGCCATCGGGGACAGGGGTGGGCGAACCGGGGAGCTGTTTTTT
14	few	.	TRBV28	TRBJ2-1	CASSFGRSEYEQFF	TGTGCCAGCAGTTTTGGTAGATCGGAGTATGAGCAGTTCTTC
16	.	.	TRBV7-7	TRBJ2-3	CASSPLTSQSTDAQYF	TGTGCTAGCAGCCCACTTACTAGCCAAAGCACAGATGCGCAGTATTTT
15	few	TRBD1	TRBV9	TRBJ1-2	CASSGSRQGNYGYTF	TGTGCCAGCAGCGGCAGCCGACAGGGTAACTATGGCTACACCTTC
14	.	.	TRBV19	TRBJ1-5	CASSGRWENQPQHF	TGTGCCAGTAGTGGCCGTTGGGAGAATCAGCCCCAGCATTTT
18	.	.	TRBV19	TRBJ1-1	CASISRGGRRTMNTEAFF	TGTGCCAGTATTTCTCGGGGGGGGCGCAGGACGATGAACACTGAAGCTTTCTTT
14	.	TRBD2	TRBV7-2	TRBJ2-7	CASSETSVPYEQYF	TGTGCCAGCAGCGAGACTAGCGTGCCCTACGAGCAGTACTTC
12	once	TRBD2	TRBV25-1	TRBJ2-1	CASSIRGDEQFF	TGTGCCAGCAGTATCCGGGGGGATGAGCAGTTCTTC
13	once	.	TRBV6-1	TRBJ1-1	CASSAGESTEAFF	TGTGCCAGCAGTGCGGGGGAGAGCACTGAAGCTTTCTTT
14	.	TRBD2	TRBV2	TRBJ2-7	CASLPGLRIYEQYF	TGTGCCAGTCTGCCGGGACTACGAATCTACGAGCAGTACTTC
13	.	.	TRBV6-1	TRBJ1-2	CASSVPFGYGYTF	TGTGCCAGCAGTGTGCCCTTCGGGTATGGCTACACCTTC
14	.	.	TRBV19	TRBJ1-5	CACRYPGQNQPQHF	TGTGCCTGCCGATATCCAGGTCAAAATCAGCCCCAGCATTTT
13	.	TRBD1	TRBV4-3	TRBJ1-2	CASSQTGGGGYTF	TGCGCCAGCAGCCAGACAGGGGGGGGAGGCTACACCTTC
14	.	.	TRBV6-1	TRBJ2-7	CASLPRYSSYEQYF	TGTGCCAGCCTCCCCAGGTATAGCTCCTACGAGCAGTACTTC
15	few	.	TRBV6-5	TRBJ2-1	CASSLSPSSYNEQFF	TGTGCCAGCAGTTTAAGCCCTAGCTCCTACAATGAGCAGTTCTTC
18	.	.	TRBV7-8	TRBJ2-4	CASSLAGRQQVAKNIQYF	TGTGCCAGCAGCTTAGCTGGCAGGCAACAAGTAGCCAAAAACATTCAGTACTTC
14	.	.	TRBV5-1	TRBJ1-2	CASSLYGTNYGYTF	TGCGCCAGCAGCCTTTACGGGACTAACTATGGCTACACCTTC
13	.	.	TRBV9	TRBJ2-5	CASTGAIQETQYF	TGTGCCAGCACGGGAGCGATCCAAGAGACCCAGTACTTC
14	.	TRBD1	TRBV27	TRBJ2-5	CASSSQGARETQYF	TGTGCCAGCAGTTCCCAGGGGGCGAGGGAGACCCAGTACTTC